This T cell receptor beta chain derives from a study of blood T cell repertoires in COVID-19. This clone was counted a few times. This CDR3 is built from 13 residues. With 6 bases removed from V and 7 bases from J, the gap between germline ends came to 13 bases. Germline V gene sequence: CDR1 SGHTA, CDR2 FQGTGA. Only in-frame clones appear in the TCRdb table, and some are missing; sequencing was by immunoSEQ multiplex PCR. Among some 93,000 clones listed, 85% were seen once. The clonotype comes from a man aged 55-75 years with acute or convalescent COVID-19. Material: peripheral blood. This chain links TRBV7-3 with TRBJ2-1; D might be TRBD1 (5 bases). The chain's CDR3 is CASRKGVENEQFF. The CDR3 DNA reads as TGTGCCAGCAGGAAAGGGGTCGAGAATGAGCAGTTCTTC. The full variable domain, completed using reference TRBV7-3 and TRBJ2-1, is GAGVSQTPSNKVTEKGKYVELRCDPISGHTALYWYRQSLGQGPEFLIYFQGTGAADDSGLPNDRFFAVRPEGSVSTLKIQRTERGDSAVYLCASRKGVENEQFFGPGTRLTVL.